This T cell receptor (beta chain) was identified during a study of control samples from healthy donors and cancer patients. Clones were read by immunoSEQ multiplex PCR, and TCRdb kept only the in-frame ones, dropping some. This table holds about 160,000 clones, roughly 92% found once. This CDR3 has 19 amino acids. Germline loops: CDR1 LGHDT, CDR2 YNNKEL (reference sequence). V lost 2 bases, J lost 2 bases, and 17 bases stayed unmatched. What was sequenced was blood. This receptor was taken from a woman aged 30 to 39 in good health. V usage is TRBV3-1 (or the pseudogene TRBV3-2) and J usage is TRBJ1-1; TRBD1 aligns across 7 bases. This chain's CDR3 is CASSQIIDRAHPGNTEAFF. CDR3 sequence (DNA): TGTGCCAGCAGCCAAATTATTGACAGGGCTCACCCCGGTAACACTGAAGCTTTCTTT.